Detailed here is one T cell receptor (beta chain). Its antigen is currently unknown. These data are taken from a study of T cell responses to AZD1222 COVID-19 vaccine. Study summary: Pooling was applied to second doses at about 4 or about 12 weeks. Overall study findings and caveats: An increase in Spike-specific TCR breadth and depth was observed after two AZD1222 doses. Across the whole spike, CD4 TCRs peaked at regions 160-218 and 743-854.

The CDR3 is 13 amino acids. Germline loops: CDR1 SGHTA, CDR2 FQGTGA. The germline V and J ends were trimmed by 5 bases and 1 base, with 8 bases remaining between them. Only in-frame clones appear in the TCRdb table, and some are missing; sequencing was by immunoSEQ multiplex PCR. This sample carries more than 85,000 clones, roughly 85% of them seen once, and the ten largest clones take more than 7%. The TCR originated in an adult in good health. The genes are TRBV7-3 and TRBJ1-1, with a tentative D call TRBD1 (6 bases). The material sequenced was peripheral blood, taken on day 0 of AZD1222 vaccination. The CDR3 sequence: CASSAQGNTEAFF. The CDR3 DNA reads TGTGCCAGCAGCGCACAGGGGAACACTGAAGCTTTCTTT.